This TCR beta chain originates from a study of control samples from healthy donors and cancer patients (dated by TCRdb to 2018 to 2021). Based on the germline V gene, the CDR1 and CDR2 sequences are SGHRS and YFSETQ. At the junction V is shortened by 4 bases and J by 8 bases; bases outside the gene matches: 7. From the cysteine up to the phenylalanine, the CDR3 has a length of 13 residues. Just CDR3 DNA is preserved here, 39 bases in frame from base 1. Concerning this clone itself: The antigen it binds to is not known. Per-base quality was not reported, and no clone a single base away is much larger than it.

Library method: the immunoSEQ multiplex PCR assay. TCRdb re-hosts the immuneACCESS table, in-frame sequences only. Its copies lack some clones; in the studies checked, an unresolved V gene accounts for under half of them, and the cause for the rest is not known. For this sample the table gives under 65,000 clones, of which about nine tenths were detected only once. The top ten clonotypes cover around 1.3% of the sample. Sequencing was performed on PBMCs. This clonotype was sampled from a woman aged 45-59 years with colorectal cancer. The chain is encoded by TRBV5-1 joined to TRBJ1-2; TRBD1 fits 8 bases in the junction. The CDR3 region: CASSPTGEVGYTF. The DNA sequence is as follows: TGCGCCAGCAGCCCGACAGGGGAGGTAGGCTACACCTTC.